Listed here are 18 T cell receptor beta chains from one sample, sequenced in a study of OX40 agonist ivuxolimab in advanced cancers. Repertoires were generated with immunoSEQ multiplex PCR, while TCRdb's copy carries only in-frame clones and drops some. The table includes 20,000 or so clones, 85% to 90% detected once. The specimen comprised CD4+ or CD8+ T cells sorted from blood, sampled in a trial of the OX40 agonist ivuxolimab. The receptor source for this set is an adult with an advanced solid tumor such as melanoma, head and neck, liver or kidney cancer.

In this sample, this clone turned up once. V usage is TRBV13 and J usage is TRBJ1-1, with 7 nucleotides matching TRBD1. Unmatched junction bases numbered 8, after V lost 4 bases and J lost 0 bases. Germline assignment: CDR1 PRHDT and CDR2 FYEKMQ (reference sequence). The CDR3 has 16 residues. CDR3 nucleotides: TGTGCCAGCAGCTCCTTGACAGGGATTGTGAACACTGAAGCTTTCTTT. Encoded protein: CASSSLTGIVNTEAFF.

J is TRBJ2-3 and V is TRBV15; 10 nucleotides align to TRBD1. Germline CDR1 reads LNHNV; CDR2 reads YYDKDF (reference sequence). The ends lost 3 bases at V and 4 bases at J; junction bases unmatched: 4. The CDR3 spans 15 residues. CDR3 bases: TGTGCCACCAGCAGGGACAGGGGGGGCGCAGATACGCAGTATTTT. It specifies CATSRDRGGADTQYF.

This clone was counted only a few times. The chain recombines TRBV6-1 with TRBJ2-7, with 9 positions matching TRBD2. V shed 3 bases and J 2 bases; nucleotides not matched to a gene: 2. The germline gives CDR1 MNHNS, CDR2 SASEGT. The length of the CDR3 is 14 residues. The CDR3 DNA sequence: TGTGCCAGCAGTGAGGTAGCGGGGGCCTACGAGCAGTACTTC. As protein: CASSEVAGAYEQYF.

This clone was observed a single time. The V call is TRBV30, the J call TRBJ2-5; D may be TRBD1 (6 bases). TRBJ2-7 explains the end of the DNA better; the J call may be wrong. Germline V CDR1 and CDR2: GTSNPN, SVGIG (reference sequence). This CDR3 contains 16 residues. CDR3 sequence (DNA): TGTGCCTGGAGTTCCTCCCCGGGACACCCAACCTACGAGCAGTACTTC. This sequence encodes CAWSSSPGHPTYEQYF.

This chain connects TRBV2 to TRBJ1-1, with 9 bases lining up with TRBD1. CDR1 SNHLY and CDR2 FYNNEI come from the germline V gene. This CDR3 region has 16 residues. With 5 bases clipped from V and 1 base from J, the junction kept 8 bases outside the gene matches. CDR3 residues: CASSYMTGGRNTEAFF. The CDR3 DNA reads TGTGCCAGCAGTTATATGACAGGGGGGCGGAACACTGAAGCTTTCTTT.

This clone has a single count. The chain is built from TRBV7-9 and TRBJ2-4; 8 bases match TRBD1. J was trimmed by 3 bases and V by 5 bases; bases with no gene match: 3. The CDR3 is 14 residues long. Germline CDR1 reads SEHNR; CDR2 reads FQNEAQ (reference sequence). CDR3 sequence reads: CASSPGTGKNIQYF. The CDR3 bases are TGTGCCAGCAGCCCCGGGACAGGCAAAAACATTCAGTACTTC.

The chain links TRBV27 to TRBJ1-1; no firm D call. Germline-derived CDR1 and CDR2 are MNHEY and SMNVEV (reference sequence). This CDR3 comprises 13 residues. Trimming removed 3 bases from V and 3 bases from J, with 8 bases in between. CDR3 region: CASSFRPDTEAFF. In DNA, the CDR3 is TGTGCCAGCAGTTTTCGGCCAGACACTGAAGCTTTCTTT.

This chain connects TRBV5-6 to TRBJ2-1; unclear D gene. There are 12 residues in the CDR3. V shed 0 bases and J shed 5 bases, with 3 bases lying between them. The germline V gene has CDR1 SGHDT and CDR2 YYEEEE. The DNA for the CDR3 is TGTGCCAGCAGCTTGGGGGACAATGAGCAGTTCTTC. Its translation: CASSLGDNEQFF.

The chain carries TRBV14 and TRBJ2-7; D unresolved. The CDR3 totals 15 residues. Germline V gene sequence: CDR1 SGHDN, CDR2 FVKESK. Trimming cost V 1 base and J 5 bases, with 15 bases left between them. CDR3 sequence: CASSQVAGPVHEQYF. For the CDR3, the DNA is TGTGCCAGCAGCCAAGTGGCCGGTCCCGTCCACGAGCAGTACTTC. Full variable domain (remainder filled in from reference TRBV14 and TRBJ2-7): EAGVTQFPSHSVIEKGQTVTLRCDPISGHDNLYWYRRVMGKEIKFLLHFVKESKQDESGMPNNRFLAERTGGTYSTLKVQPAELEDSGVYFCASSQVAGPVHEQYFGPGTRLTVT.

This clone showed up just once. The chain joins TRBV7-9 to TRBJ2-5; D tentatively fits TRBD1 or TRBD2 (6 bases each). CDR3 length: 13 amino acids. The V end lost 2 bases, the J end lost 6 bases, and 10 bases lay between the germline ends. Germline CDR1 reads SEHNR; CDR2 reads FQNEAQ (reference sequence). In DNA form, the CDR3 reads TGTGCCAGCAGCTTACAGGGGAGGAAGACCCAGTACTTC. Residues: CASSLQGRKTQYF.

The gene calls are TRBV10-1 and TRBJ1-5, with D possibly being TRBD1 (6 bases). Deletions cut 8 bases from V and 7 bases from J, with 12 bases between. CDR1 is WNHNN, CDR2 SYGVQD, per germline (reference sequence). The CDR3 is made up of 12 amino acids. As DNA, the CDR3 is TGCGCCAGCCCCTACAGGGAACAGCCCCAGCATTTT. Amino acid sequence: CASPYREQPQHF.

Here the CDR3 reads CASSLGDRTSYEQYF. As DNA, the CDR3 is TGTGCCAGCAGCTTAGGCGACAGAACCTCCTACGAGCAGTACTTC. The rearrangement joins TRBV13 to TRBJ2-7, with D possibly being TRBD1 (5 bases). V was shortened by 0 bases and J by 0 bases, with 9 bases between the two germline ends. This CDR3 region has 15 residues. Germline loops: CDR1 PRHDT, CDR2 FYEKMQ (reference sequence).

The V call is TRBV10-3, the J call TRBJ2-3; 10 bases align to TRBD1. The CDR3 runs to 15 residues. The V gene end was trimmed by 8 bases and the J gene end by 6 bases; junction bases not matched to a gene: 11. From germline, CDR1 is ENHRY and CDR2 SYGVKD. CDR3 DNA sequence: TGTGCCATCGCGGGGACCGACAGGGGGCTGGATACGCAGTATTTT. Protein: CAIAGTDRGLDTQYF.

The chain couples TRBV9 to TRBJ2-5; 8 bases are a match to TRBD1. Trimming removed 4 bases from V and 5 bases from J; junction bases left unmatched: 10. This CDR3 region has 15 residues. In germline, CDR1 is SGDLS, CDR2 YYNGEE. CDR3 coding DNA: TGTGCCAGCAGCAAAAGACAGGGGTTCGGGGAGACCCAGTACTTC. Amino acid sequence: CASSKRQGFGETQYF.

The V and J genes are TRBV21-1 and TRBJ2-3. TRBV21-1 is an annotated pseudogene. The CDR3 runs to 9 residues. In DNA form, the CDR3 reads TGTGCCAGCAGCAACGTGACCTCGTTT. It is translated as CASSNVTSF.

J is TRBJ1-1 and V is TRBV7-5. TRBV7-5 is an annotated pseudogene. This CDR3 region has 17 residues. The CDR3 sequence: CVRSLRGEGAVNTEAFF. As DNA, the CDR3 is TGTGTCAGAAGCTTACGGGGGGAGGGGGCGGTGAACACTGAAGCTTTCTTT.

This chain links TRBV5-4 with TRBJ1-4; D is perhaps TRBD1 (5 bases). The germline V gene encodes CDR1 SGHNT and CDR2 YYREEE (reference sequence). This CDR3 spans 16 amino acids. V lost 2 bases to trimming and J lost 4 bases, with 15 bases between them. The CDR3 DNA reads as TGTGCCAGCAGCTTCCGGGACCTCGCCGTTAATGAAAAACTGTTTTTT. Translation: CASSFRDLAVNEKLFF.

The chain links TRBV5-5 to TRBJ1-5; 8 bases map to TRBD1. V shed 4 bases, J shed 15 bases, and the junction held 9 bases outside the gene matches. The CDR3 contains 12 residues. Per germline, CDR1 SGHKS and CDR2 YYEKEE (reference sequence). The CDR3 DNA reads TGTGCCAGCAGCCTCCCGGACAGGGACTGGCATTTT. Amino acid sequence: CASSLPDRDWHF.